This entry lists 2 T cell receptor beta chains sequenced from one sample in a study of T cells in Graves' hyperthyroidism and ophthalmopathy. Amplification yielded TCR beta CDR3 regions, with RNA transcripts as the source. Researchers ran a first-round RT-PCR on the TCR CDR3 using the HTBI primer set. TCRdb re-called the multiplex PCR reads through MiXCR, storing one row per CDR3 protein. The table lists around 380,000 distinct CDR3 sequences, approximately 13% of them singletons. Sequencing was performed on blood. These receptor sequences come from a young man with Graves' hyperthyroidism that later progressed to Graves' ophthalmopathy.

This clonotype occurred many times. Here the CDR3 DNA reads TGTGCCAGCAGCGAAAGTGCGGGGGGATGGAATGAGCAGTTCTTC. It yields the protein CASSESAGGWNEQFF. V usage is TRBV6-1 and J usage is TRBJ2-1; 8 bases agree with TRBD2. The V gene end was trimmed by 6 bases and the J gene end by 7 bases; junction bases not matched to a gene: 11. The CDR3 runs 15 residues. CDR1 is MNHNS and CDR2 is SASEGT in the germline V gene.

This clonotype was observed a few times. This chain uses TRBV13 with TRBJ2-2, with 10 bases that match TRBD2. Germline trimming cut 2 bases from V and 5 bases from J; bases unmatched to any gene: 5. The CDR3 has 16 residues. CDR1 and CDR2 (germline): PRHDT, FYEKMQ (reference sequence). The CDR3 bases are TGTGCCAGCAGCTTACGGACTAGCGGTCGAACCGGGGAGCTGTTTTTT. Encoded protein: CASSLRTSGRTGELFF.